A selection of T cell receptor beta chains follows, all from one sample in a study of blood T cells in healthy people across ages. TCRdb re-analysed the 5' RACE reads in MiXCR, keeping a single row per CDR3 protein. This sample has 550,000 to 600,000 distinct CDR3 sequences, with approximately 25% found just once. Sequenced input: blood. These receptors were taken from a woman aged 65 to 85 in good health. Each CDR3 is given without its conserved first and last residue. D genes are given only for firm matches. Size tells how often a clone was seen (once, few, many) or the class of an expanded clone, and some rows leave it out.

ASSSSGKPETQY,TRBV7-7,TRBJ2-5,-,few
ASLTTGEGTYGYT,TRBV6-5,TRBJ1-2,-,-
ASSLQQPNEKLF,TRBV5-1,TRBJ1-4,-,-
ASSLVAGARSGELF,TRBV7-2,TRBJ2-2,-,-
ASSQGWTEGNSPLH,TRBV16,TRBJ1-6,-,-
ASSSGQGIYNEQF,TRBV5-1,TRBJ2-1,TRBD1,few
ASTLRDSQYGYT,TRBV12-3/TRBV12-4,TRBJ1-2,TRBD1,many
ASSERLRQSKNEKLF,TRBV4-3,TRBJ1-4,-,once
ASSYYREFTDTQY,TRBV6-2/TRBV6-3,TRBJ2-3,-,-
ASSLTQGGGTTGELF,TRBV4-3,TRBJ2-2,-,few
ASSLWGSDTQY,TRBV7-2,TRBJ2-3,-,few
GVATGVRQF,TRBV29-1,TRBJ2-1,-,-
SASLGLAGGLLETQY,TRBV20-1,TRBJ2-5,TRBD2,few
ASRPAGGPYGYT,TRBV7-2,TRBJ1-2,TRBD1,-
ASSGTAHEQF,TRBV27,-,TRBD1,-
ASSFLGAQY,TRBV12-3/TRBV12-4,TRBJ2-7,-,-
ASSLDRAEAF,TRBV7-2,TRBJ1-1,-,few
SAAGQGFEKLF,TRBV20-1,TRBJ1-4,TRBD1,-
ASRLAGLDRSMF,TRBV5-1,TRBJ1-4,TRBD1,-
ASSQEYGTSGANIQY,TRBV4-3,TRBJ2-4,TRBD2,-
AWSVQWMDGYT,TRBV30,TRBJ1-2,-,few
ASSLRRGGSDTQY,TRBV7-2,TRBJ2-3,-,-
ANTYRQGVDGYT,TRBV7-9,TRBJ1-2,-,-
ASSLSARRAEAF,TRBV12-3/TRBV12-4,TRBJ1-1,-,few
ASSTVGTALGMTDTQY,TRBV9,TRBJ2-3,TRBD1,-
SAQGGGEAF,TRBV20-1,TRBJ1-1,-,-
SARGQTGSRDPQY,TRBV20-1,TRBJ2-5,-,few
ATSAGRAAQETQY,TRBV24-1,TRBJ2-5,-,-
ASREPSGAKETQY,TRBV6-2/TRBV6-3,TRBJ2-5,TRBD2,few
SVGGTGIIQY,TRBV29-1,TRBJ2-4,TRBD1,-
ASSYSWTGAPGELF,TRBV6-6,TRBJ2-2,TRBD1,-
ASSSPLRGATYNEQF,TRBV6-2/TRBV6-3,TRBJ2-1,-,-
ASSSPPGNYGYT,TRBV7-9,TRBJ1-2,-,-
ASSLTRGTEAF,TRBV6-2/TRBV6-3,TRBJ1-1,-,-
ASSATWRGNQETQY,TRBV7-9,TRBJ2-5,TRBD2,-
ASSLTLAGVVYEQY,TRBV13,-,TRBD2,few
ASSQHQPDEKLF,TRBV5-1,TRBJ1-4,-,-
SAAGRGGGGYT,TRBV20-1,TRBJ1-2,-,-
ASSLVSGVTGELF,TRBV13,TRBJ2-2,-,-
SVGANTEAF,TRBV29-1,TRBJ1-1,-,-
ASSWTRRETQY,TRBV3-1,TRBJ2-5,-,few
ASSRGTGTYEQY,TRBV11-3,TRBJ2-7,TRBD1,-
SAGIREQF,TRBV20-1,TRBJ2-1,-,few
ASSYGDYGYT,TRBV7-8,TRBJ1-2,-,-
ASSEASLLSYNEQF,TRBV6-1,TRBJ2-1,-,-
ASSREGTEAF,TRBV18,TRBJ1-1,-,-
ASSLAGSTEAF,TRBV5-1,TRBJ1-1,-,-
ASSLALSGTQY,TRBV11-1,TRBJ2-5,-,few
ASSQGPKLFYEQY,TRBV3-1,TRBJ2-7,-,few
ASNTSGGRKTQY,TRBV28,TRBJ2-5,TRBD2,-
SAREAENGYT,TRBV20-1,TRBJ1-2,-,-
ASSVVKGTGELF,TRBV9,TRBJ2-2,-,-
ASSSPGLAATCEQY,TRBV5-1,TRBJ2-7,TRBD2,-
ASSSYPDDSAEAF,TRBV6-1,TRBJ1-1,-,-